The 27 T cell receptor beta chains below all came from one sample that was sequenced in a study of control samples from healthy donors and cancer patients. Sequencing used immunoSEQ multiplex PCR; TCRdb keeps in-frame clones, though not all of them. The repertoire includes about 86,000 clones, roughly 89% of them detected once, and roughly a tenth sits in the top ten. Sequences were obtained from PBMCs. The receptors were sampled from a woman aged 45-60 years with colorectal cancer.

The J gene is TRBJ2-1, the V gene TRBV28, with D possibly matching TRBD1 (6 bases). Germline CDR1 and CDR2: MDHEN and SYDVKM. This CDR3 has 17 residues. The V end lost 4 bases, the J end lost 3 bases, and 19 bases lay between the germline ends. CDR3 in amino acids: CASSSKQGLNFYNEQFF. CDR3 in DNA: TGTGCCAGCAGTTCAAAACAGGGTTTAAATTTCTACAATGAGCAGTTCTTC.

This chain uses TRBV30 with TRBJ1-1; D unclear. Looked up from germline, CDR1 is GTSNPN and CDR2 is SVGIG (reference sequence). Trimming took 2 bases from V and 0 from J, leaving 7 bases between them. The length of the CDR3 is 13 residues. The CDR3 loop reads CAWSRPLNTEAFF. CDR3 DNA sequence: TGTGCCTGGAGTCGCCCTCTGAACACTGAAGCTTTCTTT. The complete variable domain, with remaining parts taken from reference TRBV30 and TRBJ1-1, reads SQTIHQWPATLVQPVGSPLSLECTVEGTSNPNLYWYRQAAGRGLQLLFYSVGIGQISSEVPQNLSASRPQDRQFILSSKKLLLSDSGFYLCAWSRPLNTEAFFGQGTRLTVV.

V is TRBV14 and J is TRBJ1-6; TRBD1 is a possible D gene (5 bases). Trimming pared 2 bases from V and 10 bases from J, leaving 12 bases between. The CDR3 has 14 amino acids. CDR1 is SGHDN and CDR2 is FVKESK in the germline V gene. The CDR3 spells CASSQILRASPLHF. The CDR3 region has the DNA TGTGCCAGCAGCCAAATTCTCAGGGCATCACCCCTCCACTTT.

This chain uses TRBV19 with TRBJ2-4; D might be TRBD1 (7 bases). Trimming took off 6 bases at V and 1 base at J, with 10 bases between the two ends. Germline CDR1 reads LNHDA; CDR2 reads SQIVND (reference sequence). The CDR3 totals 14 residues. DNA for the CDR3: TGTGCCAGTAGGGAGGGGGCGGCCAAAAACATTCAGTACTTC. Its protein is CASREGAAKNIQYF.

This chain links TRBV7-2 with TRBJ1-1, with a weak D call TRBD1 (5 bases). The CDR3 length is 15 residues. The germline gives CDR1 SGHTA, CDR2 FQGNSA. Trimming took 2 bases from V and 0 from J, leaving 10 bases between them. The CDR3 region has the DNA TGTGCCAGCAGCTTATTTCGGGGCCTGAACACTGAAGCTTTCTTT. It is translated as CASSLFRGLNTEAFF. The entire variable domain, with the rest obtained from reference TRBV7-2 and TRBJ1-1, is as follows: GAGVSQSPSNKVTEKGKDVELRCDPISGHTALYWYRQSLGQGLEFLIYFQGNSAPDKSGLPSDRFSAERTGGSVSTLTIQRTQQEDSAVYLCASSLFRGLNTEAFFGQGTRLTVV.

The sample holds one count of this clone. The chain joins TRBV24-1 to TRBJ2-2; no reliable D call. V was cut by 7 bases and J by 0 bases, with 8 bases left in between. CDR1 is KGHDR, CDR2 SFDVKD, per germline. This CDR3 is built from 14 residues. The DNA of the CDR3 is TGTGCCACCAGCGGACCACCGAACACCGGGGAGCTGTTTTTT. It yields the protein CATSGPPNTGELFF.

This clone has a single count. This chain uses TRBV6-1 with TRBJ1-2; possible D gene TRBD1, 6 bases. From germline, CDR1 is MNHNS and CDR2 SASEGT. Trimming stripped 3 bases from V and 4 bases from J, with 15 bases between. The CDR3 spans 15 residues. This chain's CDR3 is CASSDRQDSGYGYTF. The CDR3 coding sequence is TGTGCCAGCAGTGACCGACAGGATTCCGGCTATGGCTACACCTTC.

The sample holds one count of this clone. This chain links TRBV9 with TRBJ1-5; perhaps TRBD1 as D (5 bases). This CDR3 is built from 20 residues. V was cut by 0 bases and J by 1 base, with 23 bases left in between. CDR1 is SGDLS, CDR2 YYNGEE, per germline. For the CDR3, the DNA is TGTGCCAGCAGCGTAGTTATTGGGGCAATATCTCGCGGGAGCAATCAGCCCCAGCATTTT. Translated, it gives CASSVVIGAISRGSNQPQHF.

The chain links TRBV2 to TRBJ1-2; D perhaps matches TRBD1 (5 bases). Germline V gene sequence: CDR1 SNHLY, CDR2 FYNNEI. V lost 0 bases and J 4 bases, leaving 12 bases between the germline ends. CDR3 length: 15 amino acids. As DNA, the CDR3 is TGTGCCAGCAGTGAAGCTTCGACTGGGGGCTATGGCTACACCTTC. As protein: CASSEASTGGYGYTF.

Written as DNA, the CDR3 is TGTGCCTGGAGTGTAGCCAGGGGATATAACACTGAAGCTTTCTTT. Protein: CAWSVARGYNTEAFF. V gene TRBV30 combines with J gene TRBJ1-1; D is perhaps TRBD1 (6 bases). CDR3 size: 15 residues. The germline V and J ends were trimmed by 0 bases and 2 bases, with 13 bases remaining between them. Germline V lookup: CDR1 GTSNPN, CDR2 SVGIG (reference sequence).

The chain links TRBV18 to TRBJ2-3, with TRBD1 matching 10 bases. The V segment lost 4 bases and the J segment 3 bases; nucleotides outside the gene matches: 4. The CDR3 sequence is 15 residues long. Germline V CDR1 and CDR2: KGHSH, LQKENI. The CDR3 bases are TGTGCCAGCTCACTCGGGACAGGGGTAACAGATACGCAGTATTTT. Its protein product is CASSLGTGVTDTQYF.

This rearrangement joins TRBV15 to TRBJ2-5; tentative D call: TRBD2 (6 bases). The CDR3 is 15 residues long. The germline gives CDR1 LNHNV, CDR2 YYDKDF (reference sequence). The germline V and J ends were trimmed by 0 bases and 0 bases, with 8 bases remaining between them. This chain's CDR3 is CATSRDPGDQETQYF. In DNA, the CDR3 is TGTGCCACCAGCAGAGATCCGGGGGACCAAGAGACCCAGTACTTC.

This clone was recorded only once. The chain carries TRBV19 and TRBJ1-5; TRBD1 might be the D (5 bases). V dropped 2 bases and J dropped 6 bases, with 23 bases sitting between them. This CDR3 comprises 18 residues. The germline V gene has CDR1 LNHDA and CDR2 SQIVND (reference sequence). CDR3 DNA: TGTGCCAGTAGTATACCCCACTCGTCGGGGGAAATGGGTCAGCCCCAGCATTTT. This codes for CASSIPHSSGEMGQPQHF.

This rearrangement joins TRBV5-5 to TRBJ2-6; possible D gene TRBD1, 5 bases. This CDR3 is 16 amino acids long. Germline CDR1 and CDR2: SGHKS and YYEKEE (reference sequence). The V and J ends lost 4 bases and 0 bases respectively, with 11 bases between them. CDR3 nucleotide sequence: TGTGCCAGCAGCCGCGACAGTATCTCTGGGGCCAACGTCCTGACTTTC. This gives the protein CASSRDSISGANVLTF.

The CDR3 DNA reads TGTGCCAGCGACGGGGGACAGATTAACTATGGCTACACCTTC. This codes for CASDGGQINYGYTF. The genes are TRBV13 and TRBJ1-2; the match to TRBD1 covers 7 bases. V lost 8 bases, J lost 1 base, and 7 bases stayed unmatched. The germline CDR1 and CDR2 sequences are PRHDT and FYEKMQ (reference sequence). This CDR3 contains 14 residues.

The chain has TRBV6-2 or TRBV6-3 and TRBJ1-2; 7 nucleotides match TRBD1. Germline lookup yields CDR1 MNHEY and CDR2 SVGEGT. This CDR3 spans 13 amino acids. With V trimmed by 6 bases and J by 7 bases, 8 bases remained unmatched. CDR3 loop: CASSTDREPGYTF. The CDR3, as DNA: TGTGCCAGCAGCACCGACAGGGAGCCTGGCTACACCTTC.

CDR3 sequence reads: CASSPGQGTGELFF. The CDR3 DNA reads TGTGCCAGCTCACCGGGACAGGGGACCGGGGAGCTGTTTTTT. This chain links TRBV18 with TRBJ2-2; 10 bases line up with TRBD1. The CDR3 runs 14 residues. CDR1 and CDR2 from the germline V gene are KGHSH and LQKENI. Trimming took 3 bases from V and 5 from J; bases not matched to a gene: 0.

The V and J genes are TRBV9 and TRBJ1-6; 9 bases fit TRBD1. The CDR3 extends over 16 amino acids. Looked up from germline, CDR1 is SGDLS and CDR2 is YYNGEE. The junction had 11 bases not matched to a gene; V was cut back by 3 bases and J by 10 bases. CDR3 protein: CASSARTGAERSPLHF. The CDR3 DNA follows: TGTGCCAGCAGCGCCAGGACAGGGGCCGAGCGGTCACCCCTCCACTTT.

The V and J genes are TRBV7-2 and TRBJ1-5, with D possibly being TRBD1 (6 bases). With 2 bases removed from V and 1 base from J, the gap between germline ends came to 12 bases. The CDR3 loop spans 16 amino acids. Germline V CDR1 and CDR2: SGHTA, FQGNSA. CDR3 residues: CASSLFSGASNQPQHF. The CDR3 nucleotides read TGTGCCAGCAGCTTATTTTCGGGGGCGAGCAATCAGCCCCAGCATTTT. Together with reference TRBV7-2 and TRBJ1-5, the CDR3 gives the full variable domain: GAGVSQSPSNKVTEKGKDVELRCDPISGHTALYWYRQSLGQGLEFLIYFQGNSAPDKSGLPSDRFSAERTGGSVSTLTIQRTQQEDSAVYLCASSLFSGASNQPQHFGDGTRLSIL.

The chain combines TRBV19 with TRBJ1-1; possibly TRBD1 for D (6 bases). The ends were cut back, 5 bases at V and 0 bases at J, with 13 bases in the middle. The CDR3 totals 15 residues. Germline assignment: CDR1 LNHDA and CDR2 SQIVND (reference sequence). The CDR3 here is CASSRATGMNTEAFF. CDR3 DNA: TGTGCCAGTAGTCGGGCGACAGGAATGAACACTGAAGCTTTCTTT.

CDR3 nucleotides: TGTGCCAGCACGAGGACTGGTACGCAGTATTTT. It translates to CASTRTGTQYF. The rearrangement joins TRBV27 to TRBJ2-3; a weak D match, TRBD2 (5 bases). The germline gives CDR1 MNHEY, CDR2 SMNVEV (reference sequence). Trimming shortened V by 7 bases and J by 8 bases, and 10 bases separated the two germline ends. The length of the CDR3 is 11 residues.

This chain links TRBV10-2 with TRBJ1-6; no clear D gene. This CDR3 spans 13 amino acids. Between the trimmed V and J ends, which lost 6 bases and 8 bases, there was a span of 11 bases. Germline-derived CDR1 and CDR2 are WSHSY and SAAADI. CDR3 residues: CASRSDPHSPLHF. The CDR3 nucleotides read TGCGCCAGCAGATCGGACCCCCATTCACCCCTCCACTTT.

This rearrangement joins TRBV7-2 to TRBJ1-2; 8 positions agree with TRBD1. Germline CDR1 and CDR2: SGHTA and FQGNSA. With V trimmed by 0 bases and J by 1 base, 7 bases remained unmatched. The CDR3 runs to 17 residues. DNA of the CDR3: TGTGCCAGCAGCTTAGCGAGTTGGACAGGGCATAACTATGGCTACACCTTC. This gives the protein CASSLASWTGHNYGYTF.

This chain uses TRBV6-5 with TRBJ2-1; 8 bases agree with TRBD1. J lost 15 bases, V lost 9 bases, and 19 bases had no gene match. Germline CDR1 is MNHEY and CDR2 is SVGAGI. CDR3 size: 14 residues. The CDR3: CASGRGFQGAHPFF. The CDR3 coding sequence is TGTGCCAGTGGACGGGGGTTTCAGGGGGCTCATCCGTTCTTC.

In this sample, this clone turned up a few times. Other DNA variants within this sample encode the same CDR3. This chain joins TRBV12-3 or TRBV12-4 and TRBJ1-4; D remains ambiguous. The CDR3 extends over 12 amino acids. Trimming took 3 bases from V and 6 from J, leaving 5 bases between them. CDR3 nucleotides: TGTGCCAGCAGTTTTACGGATGAAAAACTGTTTTTT. Encoded protein: CASSFTDEKLFF.

This clone was seen a few times. The chain employs TRBV30 and TRBJ1-3; no clear D. Between the trimmed V and J ends, which lost 4 bases and 4 bases, there was a span of 11 bases. There are 13 residues in the CDR3. CDR1 and CDR2 (germline): GTSNPN, SVGIG (reference sequence). The CDR3 here is CAWTRAGGNTIYF. Written as DNA, the CDR3 is TGTGCCTGGACTCGGGCGGGGGGAAACACCATATATTTT.

With regard to this clone: Other DNA sequences in this specimen translate into the identical CDR3. The V call is TRBV7-2, the J call TRBJ1-4, with D perhaps matching TRBD1 (5 bases). This CDR3 is 15 amino acids long. Germline lookup yields CDR1 SGHTA and CDR2 FQGNSA. Trimming took off 5 bases at V and 2 bases at J, with 12 bases between the two ends. In DNA, the CDR3 is TGTGCCAGCAGCCCCCAGGGACTTACTAATGAAAAACTGTTTTTT. It codes for CASSPQGLTNEKLFF.